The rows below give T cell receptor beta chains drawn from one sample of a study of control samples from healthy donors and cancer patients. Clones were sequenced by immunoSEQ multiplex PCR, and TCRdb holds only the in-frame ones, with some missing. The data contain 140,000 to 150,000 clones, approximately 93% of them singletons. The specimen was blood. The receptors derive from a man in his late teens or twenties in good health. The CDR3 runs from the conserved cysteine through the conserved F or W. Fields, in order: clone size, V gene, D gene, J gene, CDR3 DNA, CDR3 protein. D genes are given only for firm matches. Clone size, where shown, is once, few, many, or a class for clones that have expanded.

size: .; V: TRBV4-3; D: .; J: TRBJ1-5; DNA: TGCGCCAGCAGTCACGGTCGGGGGTATCAGCCCCAGCATTTT; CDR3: CASSHGRGYQPQHF
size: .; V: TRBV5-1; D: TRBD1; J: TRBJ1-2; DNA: TGCGCCAGCAGCGCCAGTGAGGGACAGGGGCTCTATGGCTACACCTTC; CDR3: CASSASEGQGLYGYTF
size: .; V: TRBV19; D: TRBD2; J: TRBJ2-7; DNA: TGTGCCAGTTCTTCTCGGGAGGGGTCCTCCTACGAGCAGTACTTC; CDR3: CASSSREGSSYEQYF
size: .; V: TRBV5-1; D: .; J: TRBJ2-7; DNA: TGCGCCAGCAGTCTCGAGGTGGGGCGAGAGCAGTACTTC; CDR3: CASSLEVGREQYF
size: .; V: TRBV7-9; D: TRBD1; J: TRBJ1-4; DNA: TGTGCCAGTGGGACAGCTAATGAAAAACTGTTTTTT; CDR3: CASGTANEKLFF
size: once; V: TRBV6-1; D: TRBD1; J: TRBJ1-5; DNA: TGTGCCAGCAGTGACCGAAGGGGCAGGGGGCCGTTCTATAGCAATCAGCCCCAGCATTTT; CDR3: CASSDRRGRGPFYSNQPQHF
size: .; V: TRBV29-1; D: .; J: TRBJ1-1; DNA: TGCAGCGTTGGTGGGGCTTTCTTT; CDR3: CSVGGAFF
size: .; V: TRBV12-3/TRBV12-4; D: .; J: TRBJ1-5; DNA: TGTGCCAGCAGTTTAGTAGACGAGGCAAAGCATTTT; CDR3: CASSLVDEAKHF
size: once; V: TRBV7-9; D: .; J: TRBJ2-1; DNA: TGTGCCAGCAGTCCGGTTGAATGGTCGGATGAGCAGTTCTTC; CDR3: CASSPVEWSDEQFF
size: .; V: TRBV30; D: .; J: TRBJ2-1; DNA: TGTGCCTGGAGTGTAAACGGGGTTGAGCAGTTCTTC; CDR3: CAWSVNGVEQFF
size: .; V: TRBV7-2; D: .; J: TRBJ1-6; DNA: TGTGCCAGCAGCTCGGGATCTGGGCGGAATTCACCCCTCCACTTT; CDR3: CASSSGSGRNSPLHF
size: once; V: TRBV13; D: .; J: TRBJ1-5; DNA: TGTGCCAGCAGCTTAGGATGGGGGAATCAGCCCCAGCATTTT; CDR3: CASSLGWGNQPQHF